These 14 T cell receptor beta chains came from one sample sequenced in a study of control samples from healthy donors and cancer patients. Profiling relied on immunoSEQ multiplex PCR, and the TCRdb table lists in-frame clones only, not all of them. The profile shows approximately 76,000 clones, 84% of them singletons. Material for sequencing was PBMCs. These receptors were collected from a man aged 55-75 years with head and neck cancer.

This clone has a handful of counts. This chain uses TRBV7-9 with TRBJ2-3; D gene unclear. Trimming removed 6 bases at V and 0 bases at J, with 10 bases between. This CDR3 comprises 14 residues. Germline V gene data show CDR1 as SEHNR and CDR2 as FQNEAQ (reference sequence). Written as DNA, the CDR3 is TGTGCCAGCAGGGACGGGCTGAGCACAGATACGCAGTATTTT. Protein sequence: CASRDGLSTDTQYF.

The chain has TRBV10-3 and TRBJ1-5; weak D call: TRBD1 (5 bases). Germline loops: CDR1 ENHRY, CDR2 SYGVKD. The V and J ends lost 10 bases and 1 base respectively, with 14 bases between them. There are 14 residues in the CDR3. In nucleotides, the CDR3 is TGTGCCACCACCTCGGGGCGGAGCAATCAGCCCCAGCATTTT. It is translated as CATTSGRSNQPQHF.

The genes are TRBV29-1 and TRBJ1-2; possible D gene TRBD1, 5 bases. Germline V lookup: CDR1 SQVTM, CDR2 ANQGSEA. V lost 3 bases and J lost 5, with 19 bases in between. The CDR3 consists of 15 residues. The chain's CDR3 is CSVDGHPGRSYGYTF. CDR3 coding DNA: TGCAGCGTTGATGGACACCCCGGCCGTTCATATGGCTACACCTTC.

In this sample, this clone turned up once. V usage is TRBV6-5 and J usage is TRBJ1-6; D is unresolved. The germline gives CDR1 MNHEY, CDR2 SVGAGI. The CDR3 length is 14 residues. Trimming removed 8 bases from V and 4 bases from J, with 12 bases in between. For the CDR3, the DNA is TGTGCCAGCGAATCGGCCACTTATAATTCACCCCTCCACTTT. It codes for CASESATYNSPLHF.

This chain uses TRBV3-1 (or the pseudogene TRBV3-2) with TRBJ1-2; D uncertain. The CDR3 consists of 14 residues. Germline V gene lookup returns CDR1 LGHDT and CDR2 YNNKEL (reference sequence). V dropped 1 base and J dropped 3 bases, with 9 bases sitting between them. DNA for the CDR3: TGTGCCAGCAGCCAAGGGGGTTTATACTATGGCTACACCTTC. It translates to CASSQGGLYYGYTF.

The V and J genes are TRBV11-3 and TRBJ2-6, with a weak D call TRBD1 (5 bases). CDR3 length equals 13 residues. V was clipped by 5 bases and J by 9 bases, with 11 bases between them. Germline assignment: CDR1 SGHNT and CDR2 YENEEA. The CDR3 reads CASSPGQLNVLTF. As DNA, the CDR3 is TGTGCCAGCAGCCCCGGACAACTCAACGTCCTGACTTTC.

The chain combines TRBV6-6 with TRBJ1-5; 9 nucleotides line up with TRBD1. The V segment lost 7 bases and the J segment 2 bases; nucleotides outside the gene matches: 6. The CDR3 contains 15 residues. Germline V gene data show CDR1 as MNHNY and CDR2 as SVGAGI (reference sequence). This chain's CDR3 is CASIMRQGGNQPQHF. The CDR3 nucleotides read TGTGCCAGCATCATGAGACAGGGGGGCAATCAGCCCCAGCATTTT.

The CDR3 sequence is CASSVRGFHYGYTF. The CDR3 DNA is TGTGCCAGCAGTGTGAGGGGTTTTCACTATGGCTACACCTTC. V and J are TRBV2 and TRBJ1-2, with D maybe TRBD1 (5 bases). Deletions cut 4 bases from V and 3 bases from J, with 12 bases between. The germline gives CDR1 SNHLY, CDR2 FYNNEI. The CDR3 is 14 residues long. The variable domain in full, with the rest retrieved from reference TRBV2 and TRBJ1-2, is EPEVTQTPSHQVTQMGQEVILRCVPISNHLYFYWYRQILGQKVEFLVSFYNNEISEKSEIFDDQFSVERPDGSNFTLKIRSTKLEDSAMYFCASSVRGFHYGYTFGSGTRLTVV.

This chain joins TRBV11-2 and TRBJ2-7; D ambiguous. This CDR3 has 13 residues. CDR1 and CDR2 from the germline V gene are SGHAT and FQNNGV. V shed 1 base and J shed 2 bases, with 6 bases lying between them. The CDR3 protein is CASSLGLAYEQYF. The CDR3 DNA sequence: TGTGCCAGCAGCTTAGGTCTAGCCTACGAGCAGTACTTC.

J is TRBJ2-1 and V is TRBV5-5, with TRBD1 matching 7 bases. The CDR3 is 14 residues long. Germline assignment: CDR1 SGHKS and CDR2 YYEKEE (reference sequence). Trimming removed 2 bases from V and 5 bases from J; junction bases left unmatched: 4. CDR3 coding DNA: TGTGCCAGCAGCTTCCAGGGGGTTCACAATGAGCAGTTCTTC. It codes for CASSFQGVHNEQFF.

This chain joins TRBV28 and TRBJ1-2, with D perhaps matching TRBD1 (6 bases). CDR3 length: 13 residues. V was shortened by 5 bases and J by 8 bases, with 15 bases between the two germline ends. The germline CDR1 and CDR2 sequences are MDHEN and SYDVKM. The CDR3 DNA follows: TGTGCCAGCAGTACCGGGACATCTCACGGCTACACCTTC. Translating it yields CASSTGTSHGYTF.

V and J are TRBV5-1 and TRBJ2-2; D is possibly TRBD1 (6 bases). Germline CDR1 SGHRS, CDR2 YFSETQ. CDR3 length: 15 amino acids. The V end was cut by 1 base, the J end by 6 bases, with 13 bases between. The CDR3 loop is CASSLIVQGPGELFF. DNA for the CDR3: TGCGCCAGCAGCTTGATCGTACAGGGTCCCGGGGAGCTGTTTTTT.

This clone was recorded only once. J is TRBJ2-5 and V is TRBV5-1; 8 bases line up with TRBD1. Unmatched junction bases numbered 12, after V lost 6 bases and J lost 5 bases. This CDR3 contains 15 residues. CDR1 is SGHRS and CDR2 is YFSETQ in the germline V gene. CDR3 nucleotide sequence: TGCGCCAGCAACATACAGGGGGATAGTGGCGAGACCCAGTACTTC. Translated, it gives CASNIQGDSGETQYF. The full variable domain, its missing parts supplied by reference TRBV5-1 and TRBJ2-5, is KAGVTQTPRYLIKTRGQQVTLSCSPISGHRSVSWYQQTPGQGLQFLFEYFSETQRNKGNFPGRFSGRQFSNSRSEMNVSTLELGDSALYLCASNIQGDSGETQYFGPGTRLLVL.

The chain links TRBV7-8 to TRBJ2-7; D unclear. The CDR3 runs 13 residues. Per the germline V gene, CDR1 is SGHVS and CDR2 is FQNEAQ. The V end lost 1 base, the J end lost 3 bases, and 7 bases lay between the germline ends. The DNA for the CDR3 is TGTGCCAGCAGCTTAGGACCCCACTACGAGCAGTACTTC. Its protein is CASSLGPHYEQYF.